Following are 32 T cell receptor beta chains from one sample sequenced in a study of blood T cell repertoires in COVID-19. The protocol was immunoSEQ multiplex PCR, while the TCRdb copy is restricted to in-frame clones and leaves out a portion. Among some 320,000 clones listed, about 88% were seen once. Material: PBMCs or T cells enriched from blood (not recorded which). The source is a man between 60 and 75 years old who had recovered from COVID-19.

The J gene is TRBJ2-5, the V gene TRBV3-1 (or the pseudogene TRBV3-2); 15 nucleotides line up with TRBD2. V was clipped by 4 bases and J by 7 bases; unmatched bases: 4. CDR3 length: 15 residues. Germline CDR1 and CDR2: LGHDT and YNNKEL (reference sequence). The CDR3, as DNA: TGTGCCAGCAGCCCTCAGGGACTAGCGGGAGGGACCCAGTACTTC. Its translation is CASSPQGLAGGTQYF.

The rearrangement joins TRBV2 to TRBJ2-5; TRBD1 aligns across 9 bases. The V gene's germline CDR1 is SNHLY and CDR2 FYNNEI. V was clipped by 3 bases and J by 3 bases; unmatched bases: 2. The CDR3 is 14 residues long. The chain's CDR3 is CASSDWTGEETQYF. As DNA, the CDR3 is TGTGCCAGCAGTGATTGGACAGGGGAAGAGACCCAGTACTTC.

This rearrangement joins TRBV6-5 to TRBJ2-1, with D uncertain. Trimming shortened V by 6 bases and J by 7 bases, and 13 bases separated the two germline ends. This CDR3 is 13 amino acids long. Germline lookup yields CDR1 MNHEY and CDR2 SVGAGI. As DNA, the CDR3 is TGTGCCAGCAGGTTGTCTTTTGTGAATGAGCAGTTCTTC. It encodes CASRLSFVNEQFF.

The V and J genes are TRBV4-2 and TRBJ2-5, with 11 bases lining up with TRBD2. The trim removed 0 bases at V and 3 bases at J, leaving 9 bases unmatched. There are 18 residues in the CDR3. Germline V gene data show CDR1 as LGHNA and CDR2 as YNFKEQ. The CDR3 sequence is CASSQDSLAGGREETQYF. The CDR3, as DNA: TGTGCCAGCAGCCAAGACTCGCTAGCGGGAGGAAGAGAAGAGACCCAGTACTTC.

CDR3 protein: CASSERDRPYGYTF. The CDR3 bases are TGTGCCAGCAGTGAAAGGGACAGGCCCTATGGCTACACCTTC. The J gene is TRBJ1-2, the V gene TRBV6-1, with 8 bases aligning to TRBD1. V shed 2 bases and J 4 bases; nucleotides not matched to a gene: 3. This CDR3 has 14 amino acids. Looked up from germline, CDR1 is MNHNS and CDR2 is SASEGT.

In DNA, the CDR3 is TGCGCCAGCAGCGCGGGGACAGCTGGGGCCAACGTCCTGACTTTC. Translation: CASSAGTAGANVLTF. The rearrangement joins TRBV5-1 to TRBJ2-6, with D perhaps matching TRBD1 (7 bases). Deletions cut 4 bases from V and 2 bases from J, with 10 bases between. CDR1 SGHRS and CDR2 YFSETQ come from the germline V gene. The CDR3 has 15 residues.

This chain links TRBV6-6 with TRBJ1-4, with D hard to call. The V gene lost 5 bases and the J gene lost 13 bases, with 14 bases spanning the gap. CDR1 is MNHNY, CDR2 SVGAGI, per germline (reference sequence). The CDR3 has 12 residues. This chain's CDR3 is CASSTLGRGLFF. The CDR3 region has the DNA TGTGCCAGCAGTACCCTCGGACGGGGACTGTTTTTT.

V gene TRBV4-2 combines with J gene TRBJ2-2; D ambiguous. Germline CDR1 LGHNA, CDR2 YNFKEQ. The germline V and J ends were trimmed by 6 bases and 4 bases, with 15 bases remaining between them. This CDR3 has 15 amino acids. The CDR3 protein is CASSPFNSGTGELFF. CDR3 DNA: TGTGCCAGCAGTCCATTCAACTCAGGCACCGGGGAGCTGTTTTTT.

The chain links TRBV30 to TRBJ2-7, with 9 nucleotides matching TRBD1. Unmatched junction bases numbered 8, after V lost 3 bases and J lost 5 bases. Germline CDR1 GTSNPN, CDR2 SVGIG (reference sequence). The CDR3 runs 14 residues. CDR3 DNA: TGTGCCTGGAGGTTACAGGGGGCTATGGACGAGCAGTACTTC. This encodes CAWRLQGAMDEQYF. Together with reference TRBV30 and TRBJ2-7, the CDR3 gives the full variable domain: SQTIHQWPATLVQPVGSPLSLECTVEGTSNPNLYWYRQAAGRGLQLLFYSVGIGQISSEVPQNLSASRPQDRQFILSSKKLLLSDSGFYLCAWRLQGAMDEQYFGPGTRLTVT.

V usage is TRBV10-3 and J usage is TRBJ1-4, with no clear D. V lost 6 bases and J 8 bases, leaving 16 bases between the germline ends. Germline V CDR1 and CDR2: ENHRY, SYGVKD. This CDR3 spans 14 amino acids. CDR3 residues: CAISTDPGEEKLFF. CDR3 in DNA: TGTGCCATCAGCACAGACCCTGGGGAGGAAAAACTGTTTTTT.

The chain recombines TRBV18 with TRBJ1-2; weak D call: TRBD1 (6 bases). This CDR3 contains 13 residues. Germline V gene data show CDR1 as KGHSH and CDR2 as LQKENI. Trimming removed 6 bases at V and 4 bases at J, with 12 bases between. CDR3 sequence: CASSAGVSYGYTF. The CDR3 DNA follows: TGTGCCAGCTCGGCAGGGGTTTCCTATGGCTACACCTTC.

The rearrangement links TRBV27 to TRBJ2-7, with 8 bases aligning to TRBD2. The CDR3 runs 14 residues. The V gene end was trimmed by 2 bases and the J gene end by 7 bases; junction bases not matched to a gene: 7. CDR1 and CDR2 from the germline V gene are MNHEY and SMNVEV (reference sequence). The CDR3 nucleotides are TGTGCCAGCAGTTTAGGAGCGGGAGCTGGGGAGCAGTACTTC. Its translation: CASSLGAGAGEQYF.

The V gene is TRBV30, the J gene TRBJ2-5; 9 bases map to TRBD1. CDR3 length: 16 amino acids. Germline trimming cut 2 bases from V and 2 bases from J; bases unmatched to any gene: 9. Germline CDR1 reads GTSNPN; CDR2 reads SVGIG (reference sequence). The CDR3 protein is CAWSPTGTGIQETQYF. The CDR3 nucleotides read TGTGCCTGGAGTCCTACCGGGACAGGGATTCAAGAGACCCAGTACTTC.

The CDR3 sequence: CASRRVGTGELFF. In nucleotides, the CDR3 is TGTGCCAGCAGGAGGGTTGGCACCGGGGAGCTGTTTTTT. The chain recombines TRBV6-5 with TRBJ2-2; perhaps TRBD2 as D (5 bases). The ends were cut back, 6 bases at V and 4 bases at J, with 9 bases in the middle. Germline-derived CDR1 and CDR2 are MNHEY and SVGAGI. This CDR3 is built from 13 residues.

V and J are TRBV5-4 and TRBJ1-2; D not resolved. CDR3 size: 13 residues. Germline-derived CDR1 and CDR2 are SGHNT and YYREEE (reference sequence). Trimming removed 0 bases at V and 6 bases at J, with 9 bases between. CDR3 amino acids: CASSLDTQNGYTF. For the CDR3, the DNA is TGTGCCAGCAGCTTGGATACACAAAATGGCTACACCTTC.

The chain employs TRBV3-1 (or the pseudogene TRBV3-2) and TRBJ1-2; the match to TRBD1 covers 7 bases. CDR1 and CDR2 (germline): LGHDT, YNNKEL (reference sequence). This CDR3 has 14 residues. V gave up 0 bases and J gave up 5 bases; unmatched junction bases: 3. CDR3 region: CASSQEGTDYGYTF. DNA for the CDR3: TGTGCCAGCAGCCAAGAGGGGACAGATTATGGCTACACCTTC.

The chain carries TRBV25-1 and TRBJ1-5; weak D call: TRBD1 (6 bases). Trimming removed 5 bases at V and 3 bases at J, with 14 bases between. This CDR3 is built from 15 residues. Germline V gene sequence: CDR1 MGHDK, CDR2 SYGVNS. The CDR3 sequence is CASSPVRQVNQPQHF. In DNA form, the CDR3 reads TGTGCCAGCAGTCCGGTCCGACAGGTCAATCAGCCCCAGCATTTT.

This clone turned up a few times. J is TRBJ1-6 and V is TRBV6-5; D possibly corresponds to TRBD1 (5 bases). The ends were cut back, 2 bases at V and 10 bases at J, with 12 bases in the middle. This CDR3 spans 14 amino acids. Per the germline V gene, CDR1 is MNHEY and CDR2 is SVGAGI. The DNA of the CDR3 is TGTGCCAGCAGTTACAGGTTCGGGGGGTCACCCCTCCACTTT. This sequence encodes CASSYRFGGSPLHF.

The chain joins TRBV12-3 or TRBV12-4 to TRBJ1-2; no clear D. This CDR3 has 13 amino acids. With 5 bases removed from V and 4 bases from J, the gap between germline ends came to 11 bases. The CDR3, as DNA: TGTGCCAGCAGTATCGGCAGGCTCTATGGCTACACCTTC. Protein product: CASSIGRLYGYTF.

V gene TRBV3-1 (or the pseudogene TRBV3-2) combines with J gene TRBJ2-2; TRBD2 matches 13 bases. The J segment lost 7 bases and the V segment lost 4 bases, leaving 3 bases of the junction unmatched. The CDR3 has 15 amino acids. Germline loops: CDR1 LGHDT, CDR2 YNNKEL (reference sequence). CDR3 residues: CASSRTSGRVGELFF. The CDR3 DNA sequence: TGTGCCAGCAGCCGGACTAGCGGGAGAGTCGGGGAGCTGTTTTTT.

The chain couples TRBV19 to TRBJ1-2, with a weak D call TRBD1 (5 bases). The CDR3 consists of 14 residues. V lost 8 bases, J lost 0 bases, and 13 bases lay in between. Per the germline V gene, CDR1 is LNHDA and CDR2 is SQIVND (reference sequence). The CDR3 is CASYPRGTNYGYTF. In DNA form, the CDR3 reads TGTGCCAGTTACCCCCGGGGGACTAACTATGGCTACACCTTC.

The chain recombines TRBV3-1 (or the pseudogene TRBV3-2) with TRBJ2-5; no firm D call. This CDR3 comprises 12 residues. The V and J ends lost 0 bases and 7 bases respectively, with 6 bases between them. Germline assignment: CDR1 LGHDT and CDR2 YNNKEL (reference sequence). The CDR3 is CASSQDRRTQYF. As DNA, the CDR3 is TGTGCCAGCAGCCAAGATAGGAGGACCCAGTACTTC.

The genes are TRBV29-1 and TRBJ1-4, with 9 bases identical to TRBD1. Per the germline V gene, CDR1 is SQVTM and CDR2 is ANQGSEA. This CDR3 is 15 amino acids long. Trimming at V came to 7 bases and at J to 5 bases, leaving 11 bases not matched to a gene. This chain's CDR3 is CSATGGQGENEKLFF. The DNA for the CDR3 is TGCAGCGCGACGGGGGGACAGGGAGAAAATGAAAAACTGTTTTTT.

This chain joins TRBV5-5 and TRBJ2-5, with D possibly TRBD2 on 6 matching bases. This CDR3 has 14 residues. Germline lookup yields CDR1 SGHKS and CDR2 YYEKEE (reference sequence). V dropped 3 bases and J dropped 5 bases, with 14 bases sitting between them. CDR3 bases: TGTGCCAGCAGCTCGGGACTTAGCGAGGAGACCCAGTACTTC. Translating gives CASSSGLSEETQYF.

The chain combines TRBV24-1 with TRBJ2-5, with D perhaps TRBD2 (6 bases). CDR1 is KGHDR and CDR2 is SFDVKD in the germline V gene. The CDR3 loop spans 16 amino acids. Trimming took 3 bases from V and 1 from J, leaving 14 bases between them. The CDR3 reads CATSDTWGDFQETQYF. In nucleotides, the CDR3 is TGTGCCACCAGTGATACTTGGGGGGATTTCCAAGAGACCCAGTACTTC.

The chain employs TRBV6-2 or TRBV6-3 and TRBJ2-3; TRBD2 matches 9 bases. J gave up 3 bases and V 6 bases, and 7 bases lay outside the gene matches. Per germline, CDR1 MNHEY and CDR2 SVGEGT. The CDR3 spans 15 residues. CDR3 region: CASSLAGLGTDTQYF. The CDR3 nucleotides are TGTGCCAGCAGCCTAGCGGGATTAGGTACAGATACGCAGTATTTT.

This CDR3 is CAWSVQGLRQETQYF. The CDR3 bases are TGTGCCTGGAGTGTACAGGGCCTGAGGCAAGAGACCCAGTACTTC. The V gene is TRBV30, the J gene TRBJ2-5, with D perhaps matching TRBD1 (6 bases). Germline values: CDR1 GTSNPN, CDR2 SVGIG (reference sequence). Trimming removed 0 bases from V and 2 bases from J, with 13 bases in between. There are 15 residues in the CDR3.

This chain links TRBV28 with TRBJ2-6; perhaps TRBD2 as D (6 bases). The CDR3 sequence is 16 residues long. Germline V gene sequence: CDR1 MDHEN, CDR2 SYDVKM. V shed 4 bases and J shed 3 bases, with 13 bases lying between them. In nucleotides, the CDR3 is TGTGCCAGCAGTTGGGTGGGGGGTGTTGGGGCCAACGTCCTGACTTTC. This sequence encodes CASSWVGGVGANVLTF. Complete variable domain (other parts from reference TRBV28 and TRBJ2-6): DVKVTQSSRYLVKRTGEKVFLECVQDMDHENMFWYRQDPGLGLRLIYFSYDVKMKEKGDIPEGYSVSREKKERFSLILESASTNQTSMYLCASSWVGGVGANVLTFGAGSRLTVL.

The chain combines TRBV19 with TRBJ1-6; 9 bases match TRBD1. The CDR3 is 14 amino acids. V lost 7 bases, J lost 11 bases, and 9 bases stayed unmatched. Germline values: CDR1 LNHDA, CDR2 SQIVND (reference sequence). The DNA of the CDR3 is TGTGCCAGTACCGCGGGACAGGGAGGGACACCCCTCCACTTT. Its protein product is CASTAGQGGTPLHF.

V usage is TRBV2 and J usage is TRBJ1-4, with D unresolved. This CDR3 region has 14 residues. Germline lookup yields CDR1 SNHLY and CDR2 FYNNEI. The V end was cut by 7 bases, the J end by 0 bases, with 9 bases between. The CDR3 coding sequence is TGTGCCAGCACCGCCCCAGCAACTAATGAAAAACTGTTTTTT. It is translated as CASTAPATNEKLFF.

This clone was observed a few times. The J gene is TRBJ2-7, the V gene TRBV4-1, with TRBD2 matching 13 bases. V dropped 3 bases and J dropped 6; count of bases not matched to a gene: 8. Germline V gene lookup returns CDR1 MGHRA and CDR2 YSYEKL. There are 16 residues in the CDR3. CDR3: CASSHTSGRGSGEQYF. CDR3 nucleotides: TGCGCCAGCAGCCATACTAGCGGGAGGGGGTCGGGCGAGCAGTACTTC.

This clone was seen only once. The chain combines TRBV24-1 with TRBJ2-1; D is possibly TRBD2 (6 bases). V lost 1 base and J 3 bases, leaving 6 bases between the germline ends. Germline CDR1 KGHDR, CDR2 SFDVKD. CDR3 length: 14 residues. CDR3 region: CATSDFGGYNEQFF. In nucleotides, the CDR3 is TGTGCCACCAGTGATTTCGGGGGCTACAATGAGCAGTTCTTC.